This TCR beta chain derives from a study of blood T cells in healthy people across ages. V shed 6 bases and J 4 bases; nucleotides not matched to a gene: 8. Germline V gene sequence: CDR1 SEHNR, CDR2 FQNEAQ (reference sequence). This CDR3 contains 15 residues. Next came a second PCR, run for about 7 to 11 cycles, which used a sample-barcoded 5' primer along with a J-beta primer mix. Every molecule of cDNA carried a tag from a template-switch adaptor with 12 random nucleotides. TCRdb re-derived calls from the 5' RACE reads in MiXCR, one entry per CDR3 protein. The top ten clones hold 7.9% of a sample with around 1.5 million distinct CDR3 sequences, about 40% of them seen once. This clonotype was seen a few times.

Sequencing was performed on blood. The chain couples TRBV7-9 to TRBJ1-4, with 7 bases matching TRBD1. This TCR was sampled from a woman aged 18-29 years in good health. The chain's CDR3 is CASRDHRGVNEKLFF. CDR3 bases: TGTGCCAGCAGAGATCACAGGGGAGTTAATGAAAAACTGTTTTTT.